This record concerns one T cell receptor beta chain sequence. Its antigen is as yet unknown. Specified treatment: roughly 10-day PBMC culture with coronavirus spike peptide pools or control peptides (ViraFEST assay). The Oncomine TCR Beta short-read assay generated sequence data from the DNA of cultured CD4+ T cells. TCRdb redid the calling of the PCR reads with MiXCR, one entry per CDR3 protein. Of approximately 13,000 distinct CDR3 sequences in the sample, around half are singletons; the top ten hold approximately 9.1%. The CDR3 consists of 21 residues. V trimming: 0 bases; J trimming: 2 bases; junction bases outside the gene matches: 13. In germline, CDR1 is MNHNS, CDR2 SASEGT. This entry comes from a study of vaccination and CD4 T cells after COVID-19. Study-wide findings and caveats: Within the convalescent patients, a median roughly 86% of the SARS-CoV-2-reactive clones were ones that appeared only post-vaccination.

This rearrangement joins TRBV6-1 to TRBJ2-7, with 16 positions matching TRBD2. The clonotype was recovered from a human donor who had recovered from COVID-19. Sequencing input: CD4+ T cells from blood, cultured in vitro. CDR3 in amino acids: CASSEASVPGLAGGPTYEQYF. The DNA of the CDR3 is TGTGCCAGCAGTGAAGCCAGTGTCCCGGGACTAGCGGGGGGGCCTACCTACGAGCAGTACTTC.